These 26 T cell receptor beta chains share one sample of origin, sequenced in a study of cytomegalovirus exposure and HLA in healthy donors. Profiled with immunoSEQ multiplex PCR; TCRdb holds only in-frame clones, not every one. The repertoire holds about 21,000 clones, with around 97% as singletons. Sequenced sample: PBMCs. These receptors were collected from a man under 40 in good health and CMV-seropositive.

The chain links TRBV4-2 to TRBJ2-6, with a weak D call TRBD2 (7 bases). Germline V gives CDR1 LGHNA, CDR2 YNFKEQ. This CDR3 has 16 amino acids. Trimming pared 0 bases from V and 11 bases from J, leaving 17 bases between. CDR3 residues: CASSQDQGSGGDVLTF. In DNA form, the CDR3 reads TGTGCCAGCAGCCAAGATCAGGGGTCTGGGGGGGACGTCCTGACTTTC.

The genes are TRBV2 and TRBJ2-1; 8 bases agree with TRBD2. J lost 9 bases, V lost 7 bases, and 2 bases had no gene match. The length of the CDR3 is 11 residues. The V gene's germline CDR1 is SNHLY and CDR2 FYNNEI. Written as DNA, the CDR3 is TGTGCCAGCAAGCGGGAGTTTGAGCAGTTCTTC. Protein sequence: CASKREFEQFF.

This chain connects TRBV18 to TRBJ2-3; TRBD1 agrees at 10 bases. This CDR3 has 15 amino acids. Germline trimming cut 3 bases from V and 3 bases from J; bases unmatched to any gene: 3. CDR1 is KGHSH and CDR2 is LQKENI in the germline V gene. In DNA form, the CDR3 reads TGTGCCAGCTCACCCGACAGGGGGCGGACAGATACGCAGTATTTT. It encodes CASSPDRGRTDTQYF.

CDR3 sequence reads: CASSSTRSGRPDTQYF. In DNA, the CDR3 is TGTGCCAGCAGTTCCACTCGCAGCGGGAGACCAGATACGCAGTATTTT. This chain connects TRBV6-5 to TRBJ2-3; 8 nucleotides align to TRBD2. Germline CDR1 reads MNHEY; CDR2 reads SVGAGI. The V segment lost 4 bases and the J segment 4 bases; nucleotides outside the gene matches: 10. The CDR3 runs to 16 residues.

The V call is TRBV30, the J call TRBJ2-2, with D possibly TRBD2 on 6 matching bases. The germline V and J ends were trimmed by 3 bases and 5 bases, with 10 bases remaining between them. The CDR3 runs 13 residues. CDR1 is GTSNPN, CDR2 SVGIG, per germline (reference sequence). The CDR3 loop is CAWSQGGTGELFF. The CDR3 coding sequence is TGTGCCTGGAGCCAGGGAGGAACCGGGGAGCTGTTTTTT.

This clone was seen a single time. This chain joins TRBV7-6 and TRBJ2-2; 9 bases map to TRBD1. The germline V gene encodes CDR1 SGHVS and CDR2 FNYEAQ. This CDR3 has 17 amino acids. Trimming cost V 5 bases and J 3 bases; bases outside gene matches: 10. The CDR3 loop is CASSPVTGQGYTGELFF. CDR3 nucleotide sequence: TGTGCCAGCAGCCCCGTGACGGGACAGGGTTACACCGGGGAGCTGTTTTTT.

The chain is built from TRBV11-2 and TRBJ2-1, with D possibly being TRBD2 (6 bases). Between the trimmed V and J ends, which lost 1 base and 10 bases, there was a span of 20 bases. The CDR3 loop spans 16 amino acids. CDR1 is SGHAT and CDR2 is FQNNGV in the germline V gene. Here the CDR3 DNA reads TGTGCCAGCAGCTTAGCGGTTAGCGGAAACCCCGGGGAGCAGTTCTTC. Translating gives CASSLAVSGNPGEQFF.

The chain recombines TRBV28 with TRBJ2-1, with D hard to call. In germline, CDR1 is MDHEN, CDR2 SYDVKM. This CDR3 is built from 14 residues. Trimming left V 6 bases short and J 10 bases short, with 19 bases between. The CDR3 spells CASSPHQWPNEQFF. For the CDR3, the DNA is TGTGCCAGCAGCCCTCACCAGTGGCCCAACGAGCAGTTCTTC.

V is TRBV25-1 and J is TRBJ1-1; 8 nucleotides align to TRBD1. J gave up 2 bases and V 6 bases, and 5 bases lay outside the gene matches. The CDR3 consists of 14 residues. Germline-derived CDR1 and CDR2 are MGHDK and SYGVNS. This CDR3 reads CASRAGGDNTEAFF. The CDR3 coding sequence is TGTGCCAGCAGGGCAGGGGGCGATAACACTGAAGCTTTCTTT.

The chain has TRBV6-5 and TRBJ1-1, with a tentative D call TRBD1 (5 bases). Trimming removed 4 bases at V and 1 base at J, with 13 bases between. The CDR3 has 15 amino acids. Germline lookup yields CDR1 MNHEY and CDR2 SVGAGI. CDR3 coding DNA: TGTGCCAGCAGTTTAGGGGTGAGGACGAACACTGAAGCTTTCTTT. Translated: CASSLGVRTNTEAFF.

The chain uses TRBV30 and TRBJ2-7, with D perhaps TRBD2 (5 bases). V dropped 5 bases and J dropped 2 bases, with 13 bases sitting between them. Per germline, CDR1 GTSNPN and CDR2 SVGIG (reference sequence). The CDR3 consists of 13 residues. CDR3 DNA: TGTGCCTGGTCGGGATTGGCTACCTACGAGCAGTACTTC. This codes for CAWSGLATYEQYF. The whole variable domain, remainder taken from reference TRBV30 and TRBJ2-7, is SQTIHQWPATLVQPVGSPLSLECTVEGTSNPNLYWYRQAAGRGLQLLFYSVGIGQISSEVPQNLSASRPQDRQFILSSKKLLLSDSGFYLCAWSGLATYEQYFGPGTRLTVT.

The chain carries TRBV9 and TRBJ1-4; D remains ambiguous. Germline V gene lookup returns CDR1 SGDLS and CDR2 YYNGEE. The CDR3 extends over 17 amino acids. Trimming shortened V by 0 bases and J by 7 bases, and 19 bases separated the two germline ends. CDR3 DNA sequence: TGTGCCAGCAGCGTAGATGCAGGCACACGTCGTGGTGAAAAACTGTTTTTT. Protein sequence: CASSVDAGTRRGEKLFF.

The chain uses TRBV28 and TRBJ2-1; TRBD2 might be the D (6 bases). The CDR3 is 16 amino acids. Trimming left V 1 base short and J 7 bases short, with 17 bases between. Germline V gene lookup returns CDR1 MDHEN and CDR2 SYDVKM. CDR3 coding DNA: TGTGCCAGCAGTTTATTCGGGGGTGTTATGGCAAATGAGCAGTTCTTC. Its protein is CASSLFGGVMANEQFF.

The rearrangement joins TRBV27 to TRBJ1-2, with 8 bases lining up with TRBD1. The CDR3 has 11 amino acids. The V and J ends lost 6 bases and 8 bases, in that order; junction bases with no gene match: 2. The germline CDR1 and CDR2 sequences are MNHEY and SMNVEV (reference sequence). CDR3 sequence reads: CASRDRDGYTF. The DNA of the CDR3 is TGTGCCAGCAGGGACAGGGACGGCTACACCTTC.

The chain carries TRBV30 and TRBJ1-1; a possible D gene is TRBD1 (5 bases). Germline V gives CDR1 GTSNPN, CDR2 SVGIG (reference sequence). CDR3 length equals 13 residues. V lost 3 bases, J lost 3 bases, and 11 bases lay in between. The CDR3 sequence: CAWSAGWDTEAFF. The DNA for the CDR3 is TGTGCCTGGAGCGCAGGGTGGGACACTGAAGCTTTCTTT.

The genes are TRBV2 and TRBJ1-1; 8 bases agree with TRBD1. CDR1 is SNHLY and CDR2 is FYNNEI in the germline V gene. Trimming cost V 6 bases and J 5 bases; bases outside gene matches: 5. The CDR3 sequence is 13 residues long. CDR3 region: CASSEDRATEAFF. For the CDR3, the DNA is TGTGCCAGCAGCGAGGACAGGGCAACTGAAGCTTTCTTT.

The rearrangement uses TRBV5-1 and TRBJ2-1, with 13 bases identical to TRBD2. The CDR3 runs to 17 residues. From germline, CDR1 is SGHRS and CDR2 YFSETQ. Trimming took 2 bases from V and 7 from J; bases not matched to a gene: 9. Here the CDR3 DNA reads TGCGCCAGCAGCTTAGGTGTGCTGGGACTAGCGGGAAATGAGCAGTTCTTC. Its translation is CASSLGVLGLAGNEQFF.

The J gene is TRBJ2-1, the V gene TRBV18; 9 nucleotides match TRBD2. Per the germline V gene, CDR1 is KGHSH and CDR2 is LQKENI. CDR3 length: 18 residues. The V segment lost 3 bases and the J segment 5 bases; nucleotides outside the gene matches: 14. Here the CDR3 DNA reads TGTGCCAGCTCACCTATGAATGCCCAGGGACTAGCCAACAATGAGCAGTTCTTC. This encodes CASSPMNAQGLANNEQFF.

The genes are TRBV7-2 and TRBJ2-3; 9 bases align to TRBD2. This CDR3 contains 16 residues. The germline V gene encodes CDR1 SGHTA and CDR2 FQGNSA. The ends lost 1 base at V and 8 bases at J; junction bases unmatched: 10. Here the CDR3 DNA reads TGTGCCAGCAGCTTAGTTCGGCGGGAGGGCATCGGTACGCAGTATTTT. Protein: CASSLVRREGIGTQYF.

V and J are TRBV7-9 and TRBJ2-5, with 13 bases fitting TRBD2. Germline V gene data show CDR1 as SEHNR and CDR2 as FQNEAQ (reference sequence). V lost 3 bases and J lost 5; bases outside the gene matches: 9. The CDR3 runs 17 residues. CDR3 sequence reads: CASSFIRTSGRGETQYF. The CDR3 DNA follows: TGTGCCAGCAGCTTCATCAGGACTAGCGGGAGAGGTGAGACCCAGTACTTC. Full variable domain (rest looked up from reference TRBV7-9 and TRBJ2-5): DTGVSQNPRHKITKRGQNVTFRCDPISEHNRLYWYRQTLGQGPEFLTYFQNEAQLEKSRLLSDRFSAERPKGSFSTLEIQRTEQGDSAMYLCASSFIRTSGRGETQYFGPGTRLLVL.

A few counts support this clone. CDR3 DNA sequence: TGTGCCAGCAGTCCCACAGAGTACCTTAACACTGAAGCTTTCTTT. This translates into CASSPTEYLNTEAFF. The chain employs TRBV5-4 and TRBJ1-1; no clear D. The CDR3 spans 15 residues. CDR1 is SGHNT, CDR2 YYREEE, per germline (reference sequence). The V gene lost 5 bases and the J gene lost 2 bases, with 16 bases spanning the gap. Filled out from reference TRBV5-4 and TRBJ1-1, the complete variable domain reads ETGVTQSPTHLIKTRGQQVTLRCSSQSGHNTVSWYQQALGQGPQFIFQYYREEENGRGNFPPRFSGLQFPNYSSELNVNALELDDSALYLCASSPTEYLNTEAFFGQGTRLTVV.

The genes are TRBV27 and TRBJ2-3; D is perhaps TRBD1 (5 bases). Per the germline V gene, CDR1 is MNHEY and CDR2 is SMNVEV (reference sequence). Trimming cost V 10 bases and J 4 bases, with 18 bases left between them. There are 14 residues in the CDR3. The CDR3 protein is CATRKGIGPDTQYF. CDR3 sequence (DNA): TGTGCCACCAGGAAGGGGATCGGGCCAGATACGCAGTATTTT.

J is TRBJ1-5 and V is TRBV5-1; TRBD1 agrees at 10 bases. There are 17 residues in the CDR3. CDR1 SGHRS and CDR2 YFSETQ come from the germline V gene. Trimming at V came to 3 bases and at J to 0 bases, leaving 6 bases not matched to a gene. The CDR3 here is CASSSGQGERSNQPQHF. CDR3 bases: TGCGCCAGCAGCTCTGGACAGGGGGAACGTAGCAATCAGCCCCAGCATTTT.

The J gene is TRBJ2-3, the V gene TRBV29-1; D remains ambiguous. V was trimmed by 4 bases and J by 2 bases, leaving 7 bases between them. The CDR3 is 12 residues long. Germline V gene data show CDR1 as SQVTM and CDR2 as ANQGSEA. In nucleotides, the CDR3 is TGCAGCGTTGTAAGCTTCACAGATACGCAGTATTTT. It codes for CSVVSFTDTQYF.

The chain joins TRBV19 to TRBJ2-1, with D perhaps matching TRBD2 (6 bases). Germline CDR1 and CDR2: LNHDA and SQIVND (reference sequence). Trimming removed 4 bases from V and 2 bases from J, with 12 bases in between. This CDR3 comprises 15 residues. This CDR3 reads CASSNGGLTYNEQFF. The CDR3 DNA follows: TGTGCCAGTAGTAACGGGGGACTCACCTACAATGAGCAGTTCTTC. The entire variable domain, with the rest obtained from reference TRBV19 and TRBJ2-1, is as follows: DGGITQSPKYLFRKEGQNVTLSCEQNLNHDAMYWYRQDPGQGLRLIYYSQIVNDFQKGDIAEGYSVSREKKESFPLTVTSAQKNPTAFYLCASSNGGLTYNEQFFGPGTRLTVL.

This clone was recorded only once. CDR3 loop: CASTPWQGKVAEAFF. The DNA for the CDR3 is TGTGCCAGCACCCCGTGGCAGGGGAAGGTCGCTGAAGCTTTCTTT. This sequence joins TRBV27 and TRBJ1-1; possible D gene TRBD1, 6 bases. V lost 7 bases and J lost 6, with 21 bases in between. The germline CDR1 and CDR2 sequences are MNHEY and SMNVEV (reference sequence). The length of the CDR3 is 15 residues.